This TCR beta chain was identified in a study of blood T cell repertoires in COVID-19. Study background: COVID-19 samples collected from the United States, Italy and Spain covered acute and convalescent phases. PBMCs, B-cell-depleted T cells, or T cells were the source of the cDNA or gDNA that made up the material.

CDR1 and CDR2 from the germline V gene are KGHSH and LQKENI. This CDR3 has 15 residues. J was trimmed by 6 bases and V by 6 bases; bases with no gene match: 4. In the authors' workflow: The authors estimated nucleated cell counts from reference gene primer amplification. Using immunoSEQ multiplex PCR, the repertoire was profiled, and TCRdb retains in-frame clones only, with some absent. That table supplies the V and J calls and clone size; D and trimming were determined from the DNA. The sample has fewer than 150,000 clones, around three quarters seen once. This clone occurred a few times. Other DNA sequences from this sample encode an identical CDR3 as well.

Sequencing was done on a sample of peripheral blood. This clonotype was sampled from a human donor in a cohort sampled during active COVID-19. This sequence joins TRBV18 and TRBJ2-1; 14 nucleotides agree with TRBD2. CDR3 DNA: TGTGCCAGCTCGCCGACTAGCGGGGGGGCCAATGAGCAGTTCTTC. Its translation is CASSPTSGGANEQFF.